This TCR beta chain is drawn from a study of blood T cell repertoires in COVID-19 (dated by TCRdb to about 2020). General notes on the study: Samples from collaborators originated in the United States, Italy and Spain and spanned both the acute and convalescent phases of COVID-19. A de-identified subject ID, COVID-19 status, age in years and sex were almost always included in the sample metadata. Where available, HLA class I and class II types were taken from metadata supplied by the sample provider and were not determined by assay-based typing. Samples came from the ongoing ImmuneRACE study (first 160 participants) plus 1,254 subjects from 6 global collaborators. The material from the prospective study consisted of cDNA or gDNA derived from T cells, B-cell-depleted T cells, or PBMCs. The repertoires were released in a freely available public database intended as a resource for research on the immune response to SARS-CoV-2. Deeply sampled blood TCRbeta repertoires from subjects exposed to, actively infected with, or recovered from COVID-19 were included in the dataset.

Of note for this clone: This receptor's antigen is unknown. Qualities for individual bases were not recorded, and no much larger clone is one base off.

Samples from volunteer blood donors who had recovered from COVID-19 were contributed by a second Seattle source. Whole blood was collected in K2EDTA tubes by collaborating institutions according to the institutions' own protocols. For TCRbeta analysis, collaborators shipped samples in one of three forms: frozen whole blood, isolated PBMCs, or DNA extracted from either of those sample types. The full study reports these points: The quantity of clinical and demographic metadata differed by source and by participant and was supplied without curation.

Taken from the germline V gene (reference sequence), the CDR1 and CDR2 loops are MNHEY and SMNVEV. The junction carries 14 bases between V and J, which are trimmed by 5 bases and 4 bases respectively. Spanning cysteine to phenylalanine, the CDR3 consists of 14 amino acids. Only CDR3 DNA is held: 42 bases, read in frame from base 1. TCRbeta CDR3 regions were amplified from genomic DNA by means of the immunoSEQ Assay, a bias-controlled multiplex PCR. The paper's data handling went like this. The number of nucleated cells in each sample was estimated by amplification of reference gene primers within the assay. To quantify the absolute abundance of each unique TCRbeta CDR3 rearrangement, sequence reads were collapsed and filtered. For each sample, productive Simpson clonality was calculated as the square root of Simpson's diversity index over productive rearrangements. TCRdb obtained this table from immuneACCESS and retained in-frame rearrangements with V and J assigned. These tables miss some clones; where compared with another copy, unresolved V genes account for less than half of the shortfall, and the remainder is unexplained. V and J calls and clone size follow that table, whereas D and trimming were derived from the DNA. Here the sample has some 250,000 clones; around 88% occur a single time. Of the sample, approximately 3% is held by the ten largest clones.

Input material: peripheral blood. The sequence derives from a woman in her twenties or thirties who had recovered from COVID-19. The sequence links TRBV27 to TRBJ1-2; perhaps TRBD1 is the D gene, with 6 bases matching. The base sequence is TGTGCCAGCAGTGTGCAAGGGGGTGGCTATGGCTACACCTTC. Translated, this is CASSVQGGGYGYTF.